This passage covers 15 T cell receptor beta chains from one sample sequenced in a study of T and B cells in COVID-19 patients. BIOMED2 TRB-A/B primer pools were used in multiplex TRB PCR. TCRdb reprocessed the multiplex PCR reads via MiXCR and lists one record per CDR3 protein. The sample includes tens of thousands of distinct CDR3 sequences, approximately 29% seen only once; the top ten take 2.5% to 3%. Each TRB amplification used about 250-550 ng of genomic DNA from blood. Sequenced sample: blood. The receptors here all came from a human donor who had recovered from COVID-19.

The chain combines TRBV29-1 with TRBJ2-3; 9 bases are shared with TRBD1. The length of the CDR3 is 13 residues. Germline-derived CDR1 and CDR2 are SQVTM and ANQGSEA. V trimming: 4 bases; J trimming: 1 base; junction bases outside the gene matches: 0. The CDR3 sequence: CSVGTGGTDTQYF. CDR3 DNA: TGCAGCGTTGGGACAGGGGGCACAGATACGCAGTATTTT.

The chain joins TRBV10-2 to TRBJ2-5, with TRBD2 as a possible D gene (6 bases). The CDR3 is made up of 12 amino acids. The V end lost 8 bases, the J end lost 2 bases, and 9 bases lay between the germline ends. The germline V gene encodes CDR1 WSHSY and CDR2 SAAADI. The CDR3 region has the DNA TGCGCCAGCGGGAGCGGGCAAGAGACCCAGTACTTC. Translation: CASGSGQETQYF.

The table lists this clonotype with a few counts. The rearrangement links TRBV5-6 to TRBJ1-6; 8 bases match TRBD1. V lost 2 bases and J lost 7; bases outside the gene matches: 8. This CDR3 is 16 amino acids long. Germline loops: CDR1 SGHDT, CDR2 YYEEEE. CDR3 nucleotide sequence: TGTGCCAGCAGCTTTGTGTCAGGGGGCTTGAATTCACCCCTCCACTTT. Protein product: CASSFVSGGLNSPLHF.

This chain links TRBV19 with TRBJ1-3; no definite D call. V lost 5 bases and J 5 bases, leaving 25 bases between the germline ends. Germline V gene data show CDR1 as LNHDA and CDR2 as SQIVND (reference sequence). The CDR3 totals 18 residues. The CDR3 here is CASSPAGDGSRDRNTIYF. In DNA form, the CDR3 reads TGTGCCAGTAGTCCCGCCGGTGACGGCTCCAGAGATAGAAACACCATATATTTT.

By share, this clonotype ranks as medium-sized. This rearrangement joins TRBV19 to TRBJ2-1, with 14 nucleotides matching TRBD2. The CDR3 contains 15 residues. The germline CDR1 and CDR2 sequences are LNHDA and SQIVND (reference sequence). After removal of 5 bases from V and 8 bases from J, the junction contained 5 bases not matched to a gene. CDR3 in amino acids: CASSLTSGRVHEQFF. DNA of the CDR3: TGTGCCAGTAGTCTGACTAGCGGGAGGGTCCATGAGCAGTTCTTC.

This clonotype was recorded a few times. V usage is TRBV18 and J usage is TRBJ1-4, with D possibly TRBD1 on 5 matching bases. Trimming left V 3 bases short and J 0 bases short, with 26 bases between. The CDR3 has 21 residues. Germline V CDR1 and CDR2: KGHSH, LQKENI. The CDR3 bases are TGTGCCAGCTCACCGGAGAGGGGCGAAGGAGGCAGGCTAGCAACTAATGAAAAACTGTTTTTT. It codes for CASSPERGEGGRLATNEKLFF.

This clonotype has a handful of counts. The chain joins TRBV7-6 to TRBJ2-2; TRBD1 matches 8 bases. Per the germline V gene, CDR1 is SGHVS and CDR2 is FNYEAQ. The CDR3 covers 16 residues. J lost 1 base, V lost 5 bases, and 6 bases had no gene match. Here the CDR3 reads CASSPRQGLNTGELFF. CDR3 DNA: TGTGCCAGCAGCCCGAGACAGGGGTTGAACACCGGGGAGCTGTTTTTT.

CDR3 nucleotide sequence: TGTGCCAGCAGTAGGCCAGCTCTAACCGAGCAGTACTTC. Its protein is CASSRPALTEQYF. The V gene is TRBV6-6, the J gene TRBJ2-7; D ambiguous. The ends were cut back, 5 bases at V and 6 bases at J, with 14 bases in the middle. The CDR3 runs to 13 residues. The germline gives CDR1 MNHNY, CDR2 SVGAGI (reference sequence).

This clonotype came up a few times. V is TRBV5-4 and J is TRBJ2-5, with TRBD2 matching 8 bases. This CDR3 is built from 13 residues. The V gene's germline CDR1 is SGHNT and CDR2 YYREEE (reference sequence). Trimming cost V 2 bases and J 6 bases; bases outside gene matches: 3. CDR3 sequence (DNA): TGTGCCAGCAGCTTTCGGGGGGGACAGACCCAGTACTTC. Amino acids: CASSFRGGQTQYF.

This chain joins TRBV4-2 and TRBJ2-3; 10 nucleotides agree with TRBD2. Germline CDR1 LGHNA, CDR2 YNFKEQ. V was clipped by 3 bases and J by 5 bases; unmatched bases: 8. CDR3 length: 16 amino acids. The CDR3 DNA sequence: TGTGCCAGCAGCCAGGGGAGCGGGGGGGCCGAAGATACGCAGTATTTT. Protein product: CASSQGSGGAEDTQYF.

This clonotype was found many times. V gene TRBV30 combines with J gene TRBJ2-7; D unresolved. Trimming pared 2 bases from V and 0 bases from J, leaving 14 bases between. The germline V gene encodes CDR1 GTSNPN and CDR2 SVGIG (reference sequence). The CDR3 totals 15 residues. The CDR3 spells CAWSPVDASSYEQYF. CDR3 in DNA: TGTGCCTGGAGTCCGGTTGACGCGAGCTCCTACGAGCAGTACTTC.

The V and J genes are TRBV20-1 and TRBJ2-5; 7 bases line up with TRBD1. The J call may be in error: the DNA end matches TRBJ2-7 better. The CDR3 length is 14 residues. Germline V gene sequence: CDR1 DFQATT, CDR2 SNEGSKA (reference sequence). The DNA for the CDR3 is TGCAGTGCTAGAAGGCAGGGGGAATCCTACGAGCAGTACTTC. Translated, it gives CSARRQGESYEQYF.

V gene TRBV7-9 combines with J gene TRBJ1-6, with D possibly matching TRBD1 (5 bases). The CDR3 length is 15 residues. Trimming took 0 bases from V and 5 from J, leaving 8 bases between them. Germline CDR1 is SEHNR and CDR2 is FQNEAQ (reference sequence). Here the CDR3 reads CASSLASGNNSPLHF. The CDR3 nucleotides are TGTGCCAGCAGCTTAGCGTCAGGGAATAATTCACCCCTCCACTTT.

In its sample, this clonotype is medium-sized. The chain's CDR3 is CVVKGWAGELFF. CDR3 coding DNA: TGTGTCGTAAAGGGATGGGCCGGGGAGCTGTTTTTT. V gene TRBV30 combines with J gene TRBJ2-2; D gene uncertain. Per the germline V gene, CDR1 is GTSNPN and CDR2 is SVGIG (reference sequence). The CDR3 sequence is 12 residues long.

On this clonotype itself: Mismatch with germline at one junction end may stem from a read error. This chain joins TRBV12-3 or TRBV12-4 and TRBJ2-2; TRBD2 aligns across 10 bases. The CDR3 runs 15 residues. The CDR3 DNA reads as TGTGCCAGCAGAAGCGGGGGGGCCGTTACCGGGGAGCAGTTTTTT. This translates into CASRSGGAVTGEQFF.